The rows below give T cell receptor beta chains drawn from one sample of a study of PD-1 blockade in classical Hodgkin lymphoma. The table came from immunoSEQ multiplex PCR; TCRdb's copy has only in-frame clones and leaves some out. The data contain roughly 20,000 clones, about 70% of them seen just once; the ten biggest clones take up about 19%. Material: peripheral blood mononuclear cells (PBMCs), obtained before the fourth cycle of nivolumab. The receptors derive from a human donor with classical Hodgkin lymphoma. The CDR3 runs from the conserved cysteine through the conserved F or W. Clone sizes are given selectively: once, few, many, or a class where the clone is expanded.

TRBJ2-5	.	TRBV6-4	CASIRTSGTRSETQYF
TRBJ1-2	.	TRBV29-1	CSVELTADGYTF
TRBJ1-2	.	TRBV4-1	CASSQDTVSAVRSNYGYTF
TRBJ1-2	.	TRBV30	CAWTPGSLGHGYTF
TRBJ1-1	.	TRBV12-2	CASRRHGAPGLRTEAFF
TRBJ2-7	.	TRBV6-6	CASRRDSLAYEQYF
TRBJ1-1	.	TRBV6-5	CASSRGQGNTEAFF
TRBJ2-2	.	TRBV11-2	CASSFGGVNTGELFF
TRBJ2-7	.	TRBV28	CASSRGTSNEQYF
TRBJ2-2	.	TRBV6-5	CASSPTGGAAGELFF
TRBJ2-5	.	TRBV7-8	CASSLTGLGETQYF
TRBJ2-1	.	TRBV11-2	CASSSLRQAGDGQFF
TRBJ1-5	.	TRBV18	CASSPQPPSNQPQHF
TRBJ2-5	.	TRBV9	CASSPHGAGSVSSQYF
TRBJ1-1	few	TRBV18	CASSPKGDGRTFF
TRBJ1-1	few	TRBV29-1	CSVDDRLNTEAFF
TRBJ1-2	.	TRBV9	CASSASRGDYGYTF
TRBJ2-3	.	TRBV7-6	CASSLGVASADTQYF
TRBJ2-3	.	TRBV27	CASKGIGTPDTQYF
TRBJ2-1	.	TRBV28	CASETGTSGTHEQFF
TRBJ2-7	.	TRBV7-7	CASSPGTGVYEQYF
TRBJ2-7	.	TRBV10-3	CAISESVGYEQYF
TRBJ2-1	.	TRBV27	CASSPGSSYNEQFF
TRBJ1-1	.	TRBV5-1	CASSFPADGTEAFF
TRBJ2-5	.	TRBV6-5	CASIGETQYF
TRBJ2-5	few	TRBV5-1	CASSLGQQETQYF
TRBJ1-2	.	TRBV6-4	CASSDSAGRYGYTF
TRBJ2-7	once	TRBV6-6	CASSYVGGYEQYF
TRBJ2-7	.	TRBV18	CASSTGTGGNYEQYF
TRBJ1-1	.	TRBV21-1	CASSKVGRGNTEAFF
TRBJ2-1	.	TRBV4-1	CASSQVPTGLAGANEQFF
TRBJ2-1	.	TRBV9	CASSDRDGLAAGRQFF
TRBJ1-2	few	TRBV4-3	CASSHRGNEGYTF
TRBJ1-2	.	TRBV6-5	CATRNPYNYGYTF
TRBJ2-2	.	TRBV25-1	CASRTGDRANTGELFF
TRBJ2-3	few	TRBV4-1	CASSYLAGATDTQYF
TRBJ2-1	.	TRBV7-8	CASSPRLAGVRYNEQFF
TRBJ2-3	.	TRBV19	CASSIEGGGRITDTQYF
TRBJ1-1	.	TRBV10-3	CAISESGGREAFF
TRBJ2-1	once	TRBV7-9	CASSPRTTSPYNEQFF